This T cell receptor beta chain was recorded in a study of shared clonotypes between healthy human individuals. Between the trimmed V and J ends, which lost 3 bases and 2 bases, there was a span of 13 bases. The CDR3 loop spans 16 amino acids. CDR1 and CDR2 from the germline V gene are SGHVS and FNYEAQ. The method was immunoSEQ multiplex PCR; TCRdb's version includes in-frame clones alone and lacks a portion of them. The sample has approximately 1,500,000 clones, 98% seen once. Only Caucasian adults living in Nashville, Tennessee made up the donor group. The specimen was naive CD4+ T cells sorted from blood. Regarding subset: CD45RA+ positively selected. The chain joins TRBV7-6 to TRBJ2-2, with D perhaps TRBD1 (5 bases). The receptor was derived from a man aged 25 to 40 in good health. The CDR3 loop reads CASSLGRKHNTGELFF. In DNA form, the CDR3 reads TGTGCCAGCAGCTTGGGGCGGAAACACAACACCGGGGAGCTGTTTTTT.